This T cell receptor (beta chain) was retrieved from a study of blood T cell repertoires in COVID-19 (dated by TCRdb to the early 2020s). In terms of the full investigation: Samples from collaborators originated in the United States, Italy and Spain and spanned both the acute and convalescent phases of COVID-19. The material from the prospective study consisted of cDNA or gDNA derived from T cells, B-cell-depleted T cells, or PBMCs. Deeply sampled blood TCRbeta repertoires from subjects exposed to, actively infected with, or recovered from COVID-19 were included in the dataset. The repertoires were made available in a free public database intended to serve as a resource for research on the immune response to SARS-CoV-2. The samples were drawn from the first 160 participants of the ongoing ImmuneRACE study and from 1,254 subjects provided by 6 global collaborators. Nearly every sample came with metadata listing a de-identified subject ID, COVID-19 status, age in years and sex. Where available, HLA class I and class II types were taken from metadata supplied by the sample provider and were not determined by assay-based typing. Study-level results and caveats: The amount of clinical and demographic metadata varied by source and participant and was provided uncurated.

This clone was detected once. The antigen it binds to is not known. No much larger clonotype is one base removed from it; base qualities were not supplied. TCRbeta CDR3 regions were amplified from genomic DNA by means of the immunoSEQ Assay, a bias-controlled multiplex PCR. The original methods were these. The number of nucleated cells in each sample was estimated by amplification of reference gene primers within the assay. Sequence reads were collapsed and filtered to measure the absolute abundance of every unique TCRbeta CDR3 rearrangement. For each sample, productive Simpson clonality was calculated as the square root of Simpson's diversity index across productive rearrangements. TCRdb retrieved this table from immuneACCESS and kept in-frame rearrangements only. Not all clones are present; in checked studies, unresolved V genes account for under half, and no reason is known for the remainder. The V and J calls and clone size come from that table; D and trimming were worked out from the DNA. The sample profile shows 97,000 or so clones; about nine tenths of them were found once. The ten largest make up more than 4.5% of the sample.

In Seattle, one collaborating source enrolled patients while the infection was active and tracked those patients longitudinally over the course of disease. Whole blood was collected in K2EDTA tubes by collaborating institutions according to the institutions' own protocols. For TCRbeta analysis, collaborators shipped samples in one of three forms: frozen whole blood, isolated PBMCs, or DNA extracted from either of those sample types. This receptor was taken from a woman aged 50 to 65 with COVID-19, enrolled during active disease. The sequenced sample consisted of peripheral blood.

CDR3 loop: CASSLVGGRLSGANVLTF. At the DNA level, the sequence is TGTGCCAGCAGCTTAGTTGGGGGCCGACTCTCTGGGGCCAACGTCCTGACTTTC. The chain joins TRBV7-9 to TRBJ2-6; TRBD1 could be the D gene, as 6 bases match. V drops 1 base and J drops 0 bases, leaving 13 bases in between. The CDR3 holds 18 amino acids from the cysteine to the phenylalanine. Only the CDR3 DNA is retained, 54 bases long and in frame from the first base. The germline V gene (reference sequence) gives CDR1 as SEHNR and CDR2 as FQNEAQ.